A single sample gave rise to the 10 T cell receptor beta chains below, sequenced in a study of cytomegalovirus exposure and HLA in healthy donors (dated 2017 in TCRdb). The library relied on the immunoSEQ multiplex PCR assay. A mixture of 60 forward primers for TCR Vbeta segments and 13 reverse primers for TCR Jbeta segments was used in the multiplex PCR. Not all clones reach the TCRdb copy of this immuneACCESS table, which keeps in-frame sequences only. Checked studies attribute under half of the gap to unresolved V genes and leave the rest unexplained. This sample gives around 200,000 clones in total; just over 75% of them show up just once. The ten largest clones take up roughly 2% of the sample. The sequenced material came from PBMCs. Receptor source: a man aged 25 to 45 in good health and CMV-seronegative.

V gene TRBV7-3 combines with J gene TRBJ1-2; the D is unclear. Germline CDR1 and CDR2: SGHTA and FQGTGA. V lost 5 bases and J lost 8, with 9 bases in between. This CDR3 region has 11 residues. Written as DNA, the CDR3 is TGTGCCAGCAGCGGACCGGGAGGCTACACCTTC. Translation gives CASSGPGGYTF.

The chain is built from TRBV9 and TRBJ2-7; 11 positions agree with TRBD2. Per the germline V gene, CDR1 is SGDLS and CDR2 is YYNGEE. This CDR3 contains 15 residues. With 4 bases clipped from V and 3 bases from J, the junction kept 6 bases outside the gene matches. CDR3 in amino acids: CASSLTSGRIYEQYF. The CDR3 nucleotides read TGTGCCAGCAGCCTTACTAGCGGGAGAATCTACGAGCAGTACTTC.

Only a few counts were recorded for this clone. The CDR3 DNA is TGTGCCAGCAGCTTGGGTCCTTCTGGGGCCAACGTCCTGACTTTC. Translation gives CASSLGPSGANVLTF. The chain has TRBV5-5 and TRBJ2-6; the D is unclear. Per the germline V gene, CDR1 is SGHKS and CDR2 is YYEKEE (reference sequence). This CDR3 has 15 residues. V was clipped by 0 bases and J by 1 base, with 5 bases between them.

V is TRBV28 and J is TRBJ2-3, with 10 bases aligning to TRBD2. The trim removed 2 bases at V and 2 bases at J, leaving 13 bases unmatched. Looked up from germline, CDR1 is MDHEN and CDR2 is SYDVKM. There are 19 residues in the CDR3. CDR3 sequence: CASSLSGFSGRPNTDTQYF. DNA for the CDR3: TGTGCCAGCAGTTTAAGCGGGTTTAGCGGGAGGCCCAACACAGATACGCAGTATTTT.

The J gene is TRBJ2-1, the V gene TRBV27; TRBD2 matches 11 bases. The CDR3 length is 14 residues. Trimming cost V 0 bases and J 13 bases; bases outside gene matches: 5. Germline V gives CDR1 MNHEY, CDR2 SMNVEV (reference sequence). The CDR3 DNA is TGTGCCAGCAGTTTATCGAGGGGACTAGCGGATCAGTTCTTC. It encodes CASSLSRGLADQFF.

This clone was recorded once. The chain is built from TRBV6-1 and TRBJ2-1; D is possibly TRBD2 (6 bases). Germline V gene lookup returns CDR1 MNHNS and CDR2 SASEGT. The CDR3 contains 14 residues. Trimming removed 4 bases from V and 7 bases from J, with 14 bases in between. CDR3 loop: CASSARRGENEQFF. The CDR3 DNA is TGTGCCAGCAGTGCCCGCCGCGGGGAGAATGAGCAGTTCTTC.

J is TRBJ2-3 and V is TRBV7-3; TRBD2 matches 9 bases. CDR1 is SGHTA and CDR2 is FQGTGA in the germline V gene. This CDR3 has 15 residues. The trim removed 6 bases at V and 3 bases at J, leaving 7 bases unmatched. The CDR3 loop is CASSRVAGATDTQYF. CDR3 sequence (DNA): TGTGCCAGCAGTCGGGTAGCGGGAGCAACAGATACGCAGTATTTT. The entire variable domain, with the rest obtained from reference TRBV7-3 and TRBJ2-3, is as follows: GAGVSQTPSNKVTEKGKYVELRCDPISGHTALYWYRQSLGQGPEFLIYFQGTGAADDSGLPNDRFFAVRPEGSVSTLKIQRTERGDSAVYLCASSRVAGATDTQYFGPGTRLTVL.

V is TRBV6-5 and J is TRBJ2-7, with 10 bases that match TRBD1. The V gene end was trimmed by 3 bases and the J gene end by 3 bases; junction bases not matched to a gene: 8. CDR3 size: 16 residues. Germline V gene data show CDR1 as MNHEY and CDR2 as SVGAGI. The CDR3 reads CASSYKGTGALYEQYF. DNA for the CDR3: TGTGCCAGCAGTTATAAAGGGACAGGGGCTCTCTACGAGCAGTACTTC.

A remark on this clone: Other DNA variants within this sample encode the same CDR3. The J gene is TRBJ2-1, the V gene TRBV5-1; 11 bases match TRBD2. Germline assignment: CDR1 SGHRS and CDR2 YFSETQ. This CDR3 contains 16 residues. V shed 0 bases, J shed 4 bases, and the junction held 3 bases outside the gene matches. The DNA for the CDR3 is TGCGCCAGCAGCTTGGCAGGACTAGCGGGTTACAATGAGCAGTTCTTC. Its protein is CASSLAGLAGYNEQFF.

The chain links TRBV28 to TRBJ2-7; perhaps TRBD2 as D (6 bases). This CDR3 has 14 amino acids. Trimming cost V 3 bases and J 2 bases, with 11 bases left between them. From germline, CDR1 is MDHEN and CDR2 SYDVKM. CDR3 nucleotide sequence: TGTGCCAGCAGTTTTCCGGAGGGGACCTACGAGCAGTACTTC. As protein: CASSFPEGTYEQYF.